These T cell receptor beta chains were read from a single sample in a study of control samples from healthy donors and cancer patients. Only in-frame clones appear in the TCRdb table, and some are missing; sequencing was by immunoSEQ multiplex PCR. The table shows 65,000 to 95,000 clones, with over 75% occurring only once. Sequencing input: blood. These receptors came from a man over 45 in good health. The CDR3 runs from the conserved cysteine through the conserved F or W. A D gene is named only where the DNA matches it firmly. The listing skips clone size in some rows; elsewhere it reads once, few, many or a size class.

d_call	v_call	j_call	clone_size	cdr3_nt	cdr3_aa
-	TRBV7-9	TRBJ1-6	few	TGTGCCAGCAGAGAGATGAGGGATTCACCCCTCCACTTT	CASREMRDSPLHF
-	TRBV7-2	TRBJ2-2	-	TGTGCCAGCAGCTTTAGCGGATATAACACCGGGGAGCTGTTTTTT	CASSFSGYNTGELFF
-	TRBV7-2	TRBJ1-3	-	TGTGCCAGCAGCTTAGAGAAGCTGGGCTCTGGAAACACCATATATTTT	CASSLEKLGSGNTIYF
-	TRBV24-1	TRBJ1-3	-	TGTGCCACCAGTGATTGGAGGAGGGGAAACACCATATATTTT	CATSDWRRGNTIYF
TRBD2	TRBV5-1	TRBJ2-2	-	TGCGCCAGCAGCCGGGCTGATAGCGGGGGAGCCGGGGCCGGGGAGCTGTTTTTT	CASSRADSGGAGAGELFF
-	TRBV10-1	TRBJ1-2	-	TGCGCCAGCAGCCCGGACGGAGCCCATGGCTACACCTTC	CASSPDGAHGYTF
-	TRBV19	TRBJ2-1	-	TGTGCCAGTACAGCCCTACCCTACAATGAGCAGTTCTTC	CASTALPYNEQFF
-	TRBV14	TRBJ2-6	-	TGTGCCAGCAGCCAGGAAGCCACCATCTCTGGGGCCAACGTCCTGACTTTC	CASSQEATISGANVLTF
-	TRBV6-1	TRBJ2-7	-	TGTGCCAGCAGTGTTAGAACCGGGACCGAAGACTACGAGCAGTACTTC	CASSVRTGTEDYEQYF
-	TRBV27	TRBJ1-2	once	TGTGCCAGCAGTTTAATGCAGGGATCCTATGGCTACACCTTC	CASSLMQGSYGYTF
TRBD1	TRBV4-1	TRBJ2-5	-	TGCGCCAGCAGCCAATCGGGACAGGGTATGGGGCAAGAGACCCAGTACTTC	CASSQSGQGMGQETQYF
TRBD2	TRBV7-9	TRBJ2-5	-	TGTGCCAGCAGCAAAAGGACTAGCGGGGGGAAAGAGACCCAGTACTTC	CASSKRTSGGKETQYF
-	TRBV6-1	TRBJ2-7	-	TGTGCCAGCAGTGAAGAGGCAGGTCCCAACGAGCAGTACTTC	CASSEEAGPNEQYF
-	TRBV19	TRBJ1-2	-	TGTGCCAGTAGCCGTACCCCTCTTTCGACAGCTAACTATGGCTACACCTTC	CASSRTPLSTANYGYTF